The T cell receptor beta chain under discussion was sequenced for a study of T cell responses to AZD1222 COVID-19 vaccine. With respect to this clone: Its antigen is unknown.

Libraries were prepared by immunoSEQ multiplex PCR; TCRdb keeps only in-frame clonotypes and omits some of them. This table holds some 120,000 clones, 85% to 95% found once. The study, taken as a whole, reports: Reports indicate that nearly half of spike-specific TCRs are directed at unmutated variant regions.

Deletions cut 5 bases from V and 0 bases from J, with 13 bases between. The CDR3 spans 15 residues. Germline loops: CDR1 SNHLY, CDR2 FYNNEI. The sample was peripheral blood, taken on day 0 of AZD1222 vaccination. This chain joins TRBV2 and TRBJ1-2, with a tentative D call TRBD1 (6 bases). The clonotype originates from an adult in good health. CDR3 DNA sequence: TGTGCCAGCAGTCTTCAGGGGAACTCTAACTATGGCTACACCTTC. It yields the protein CASSLQGNSNYGYTF.